These 3 T cell receptor beta chains originate from one sample sequenced in a study of blood T cells in healthy people across ages. The second PCR ran roughly 6 to 11 cycles with a sample-barcoded 5' primer and J-beta primers. TCRdb re-called the 5' RACE reads through MiXCR, storing one row per CDR3 protein. The sample has hundreds of thousands of distinct CDR3 sequences; around 21% are singletons. The specimen sequenced was blood. Receptors originate from a man between 65 and 85 years old in good health.

The J gene is TRBJ2-1, the V gene TRBV5-1; 8 bases agree with TRBD2. The CDR3 extends over 15 amino acids. V lost 0 bases and J lost 7; bases outside the gene matches: 6. Germline V gene lookup returns CDR1 SGHRS and CDR2 YFSETQ. In DNA form, the CDR3 reads TGCGCCAGCAGCTTGGCCAAACTAGCGGCAAATGAGCAGTTCTTC. This sequence encodes CASSLAKLAANEQFF.

This rearrangement joins TRBV20-1 to TRBJ1-1; a possible D gene is TRBD1 (5 bases). The germline V gene has CDR1 DFQATT and CDR2 SNEGSKA (reference sequence). There are 14 residues in the CDR3. Deletions cut 3 bases from V and 1 base from J, with 12 bases between. For the CDR3, the DNA is TGCAGTGCTAGGCCGGGGACGCAGAACACTGAAGCTTTCTTT. Its protein is CSARPGTQNTEAFF.

The CDR3 nucleotides read TGTGCCAGCAGTCGACAGGTGTTGAATGAAAAACTGTTTTTT. Amino acid sequence: CASSRQVLNEKLFF. V usage is TRBV28 and J usage is TRBJ1-4; a possible D gene is TRBD1 (6 bases). This CDR3 is 14 amino acids long. Trimming stripped 5 bases from V and 5 bases from J, with 12 bases between. CDR1 and CDR2 from the germline V gene are MDHEN and SYDVKM.